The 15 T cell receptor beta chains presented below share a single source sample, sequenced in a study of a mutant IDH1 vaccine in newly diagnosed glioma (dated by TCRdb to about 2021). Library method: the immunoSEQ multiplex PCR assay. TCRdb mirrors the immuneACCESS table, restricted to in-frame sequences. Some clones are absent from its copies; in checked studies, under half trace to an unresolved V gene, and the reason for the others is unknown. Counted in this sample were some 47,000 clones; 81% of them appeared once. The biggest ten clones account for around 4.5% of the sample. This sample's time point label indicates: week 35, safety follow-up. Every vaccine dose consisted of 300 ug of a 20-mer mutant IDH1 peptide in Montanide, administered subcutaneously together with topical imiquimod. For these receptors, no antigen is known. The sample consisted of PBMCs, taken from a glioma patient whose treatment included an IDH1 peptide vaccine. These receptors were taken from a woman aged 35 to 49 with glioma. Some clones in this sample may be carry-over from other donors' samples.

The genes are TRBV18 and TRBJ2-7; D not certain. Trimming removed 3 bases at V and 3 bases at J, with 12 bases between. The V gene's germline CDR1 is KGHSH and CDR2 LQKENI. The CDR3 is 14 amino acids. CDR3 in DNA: TGTGCCAGCTCACCCGGATTAGACGGCTACGAGCAGTACTTC. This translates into CASSPGLDGYEQYF.

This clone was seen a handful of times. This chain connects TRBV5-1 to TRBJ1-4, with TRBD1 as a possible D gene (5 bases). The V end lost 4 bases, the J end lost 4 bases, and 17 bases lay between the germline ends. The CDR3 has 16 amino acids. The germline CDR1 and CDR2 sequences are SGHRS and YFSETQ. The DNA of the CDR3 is TGCGCCAGCAGCCCGGGGAGACAGATCGATAATGAAAAACTGTTTTTT. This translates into CASSPGRQIDNEKLFF.

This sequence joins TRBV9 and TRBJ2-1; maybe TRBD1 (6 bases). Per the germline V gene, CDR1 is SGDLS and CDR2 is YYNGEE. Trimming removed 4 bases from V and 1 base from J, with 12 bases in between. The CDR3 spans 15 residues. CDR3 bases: TGTGCCAGCAGCCCCCGTGACAGGTCCTACAATGAGCAGTTCTTC. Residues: CASSPRDRSYNEQFF.

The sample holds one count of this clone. CDR3 sequence reads: CASSLRSSGNTIYF. The CDR3, as DNA: TGTGCCAGCAGCTTAAGGAGCTCTGGAAACACCATATATTTT. The chain combines TRBV11-3 with TRBJ1-3; D remains unclear. V lost 2 bases, J lost 0 bases, and 5 bases lay in between. CDR1 SGHNT and CDR2 YENEEA come from the germline V gene. The CDR3 is made up of 14 amino acids. Filled out from reference TRBV11-3 and TRBJ1-3, the complete variable domain reads EAGVVQSPRYKIIEKKQPVAFWCNPISGHNTLYWYLQNLGQGPELLIRYENEEAVDDSQLPKDRFSAERLKGVDSTLKIQPAELGDSAVYLCASSLRSSGNTIYFGEGSWLTVV.

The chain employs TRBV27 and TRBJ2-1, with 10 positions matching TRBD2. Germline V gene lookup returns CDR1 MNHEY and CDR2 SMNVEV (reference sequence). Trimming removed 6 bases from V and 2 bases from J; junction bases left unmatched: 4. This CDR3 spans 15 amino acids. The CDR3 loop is CASRVSGRTYNEQFF. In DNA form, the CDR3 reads TGTGCCAGCAGGGTTAGCGGGAGGACCTACAATGAGCAGTTCTTC.

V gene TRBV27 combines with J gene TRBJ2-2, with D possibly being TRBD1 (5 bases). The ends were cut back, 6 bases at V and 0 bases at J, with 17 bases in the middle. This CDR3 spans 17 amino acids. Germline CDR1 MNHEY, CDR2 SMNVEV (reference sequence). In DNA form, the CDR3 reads TGTGCCAGCAGCCAAAGGGGCACCTTTTCGAACACCGGGGAGCTGTTTTTT. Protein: CASSQRGTFSNTGELFF.

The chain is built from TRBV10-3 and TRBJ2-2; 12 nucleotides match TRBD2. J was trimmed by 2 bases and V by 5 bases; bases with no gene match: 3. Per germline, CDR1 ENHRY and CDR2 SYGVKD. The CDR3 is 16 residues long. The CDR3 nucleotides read TGTGCCATCAGTAGACTAGCGGGGGTTAACACCGGGGAGCTGTTTTTT. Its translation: CAISRLAGVNTGELFF.

CDR3 sequence: CASGAGRRDVTQYF. For the CDR3, the DNA is TGTGCCAGTGGGGCCGGGCGGAGAGATGTGACCCAGTACTTC. The chain uses TRBV19 and TRBJ2-5, with a possible D match to TRBD1 (5 bases). There are 14 residues in the CDR3. V was cut by 8 bases and J by 7 bases, with 20 bases left in between. Germline CDR1 reads LNHDA; CDR2 reads SQIVND (reference sequence). Using reference TRBV19 and TRBJ2-5 for the parts outside the CDR3, the full variable domain is DGGITQSPKYLFRKEGQNVTLSCEQNLNHDAMYWYRQDPGQGLRLIYYSQIVNDFQKGDIAEGYSVSREKKESFPLTVTSAQKNPTAFYLCASGAGRRDVTQYFGPGTRLLVL.

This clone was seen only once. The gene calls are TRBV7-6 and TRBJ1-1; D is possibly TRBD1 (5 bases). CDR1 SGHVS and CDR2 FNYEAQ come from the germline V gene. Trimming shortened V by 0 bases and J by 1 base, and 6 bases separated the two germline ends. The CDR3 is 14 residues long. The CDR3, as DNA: TGTGCCAGCAGCTTAGCGGGGGGGAACACTGAAGCTTTCTTT. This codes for CASSLAGGNTEAFF.

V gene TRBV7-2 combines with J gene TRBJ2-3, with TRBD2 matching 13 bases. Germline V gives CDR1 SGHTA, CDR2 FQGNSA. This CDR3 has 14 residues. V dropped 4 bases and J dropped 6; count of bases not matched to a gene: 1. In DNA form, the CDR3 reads TGTGCCAGCAGCTCGGGACTAGCGGGGGATACGCAGTATTTT. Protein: CASSSGLAGDTQYF.

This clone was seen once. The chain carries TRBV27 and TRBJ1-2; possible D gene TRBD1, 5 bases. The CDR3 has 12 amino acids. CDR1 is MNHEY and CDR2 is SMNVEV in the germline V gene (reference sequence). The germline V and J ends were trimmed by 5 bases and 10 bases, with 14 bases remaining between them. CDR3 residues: CASSPGGLSYTF. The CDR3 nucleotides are TGTGCCAGCAGTCCGGGGGGACTCTCCTACACCTTC.

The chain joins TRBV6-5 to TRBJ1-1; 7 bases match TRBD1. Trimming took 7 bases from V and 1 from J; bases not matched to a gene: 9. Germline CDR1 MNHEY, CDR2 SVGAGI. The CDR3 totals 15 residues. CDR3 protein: CASNTRDRANTEAFF. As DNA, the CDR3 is TGTGCCAGCAATACCCGGGACAGAGCGAACACTGAAGCTTTCTTT.

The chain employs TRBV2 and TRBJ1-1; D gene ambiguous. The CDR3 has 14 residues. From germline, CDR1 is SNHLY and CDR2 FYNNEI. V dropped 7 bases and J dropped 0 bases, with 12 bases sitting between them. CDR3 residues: CASKREGLNTEAFF. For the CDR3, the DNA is TGTGCCAGCAAAAGGGAGGGATTGAACACTGAAGCTTTCTTT.

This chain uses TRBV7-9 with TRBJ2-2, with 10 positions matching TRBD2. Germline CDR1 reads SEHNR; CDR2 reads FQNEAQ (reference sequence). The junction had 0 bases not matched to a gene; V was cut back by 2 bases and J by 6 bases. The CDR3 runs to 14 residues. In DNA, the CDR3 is TGTGCCAGCAGCTTACTAGCGGGAGCCGGGGAGCTGTTTTTT. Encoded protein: CASSLLAGAGELFF.

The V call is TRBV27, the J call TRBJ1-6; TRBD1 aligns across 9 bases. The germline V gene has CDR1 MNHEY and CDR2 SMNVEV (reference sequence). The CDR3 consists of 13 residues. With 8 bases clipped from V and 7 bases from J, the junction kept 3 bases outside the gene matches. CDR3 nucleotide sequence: TGTGCCAGCGGGGGACAGGGCAATTCACCCCTCCACTTT. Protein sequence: CASGGQGNSPLHF.